The 32 T cell receptor beta chains below all came from one sample that was sequenced in a study of T-cell reconstitution after alpha-beta-depleted transplantation in children. Unique molecular identifiers were incorporated when the TCRbeta library was constructed. TCRdb independently ran MiXCR on the PCR reads; one entry per CDR3 protein. This table holds about 420,000 distinct CDR3 sequences, 16% found once. The specimen was PBMCs, mostly from graft donor cells, collected 360 days after TCRalphabeta/CD19-depleted stem cell transplant. The receptors here all came from a boy younger than two who had a stem cell transplant for Wiskott-Aldrich syndrome, so the T cells may come from the graft donor.

The chain joins TRBV12-3 or TRBV12-4 to TRBJ2-6; TRBD2 is a possible D gene (5 bases). This CDR3 has 15 residues. Trimming left V 7 bases short and J 2 bases short, with 12 bases between. The CDR3 bases are TGTGCCAGCATCCCGAGGGCGGCTGGGGCCAACGTCCTGACTTTC. As protein: CASIPRAAGANVLTF.

The V and J genes are TRBV11-2 and TRBJ2-6, with D unclear. The V gene's germline CDR1 is SGHAT and CDR2 FQNNGV. Trimming took off 5 bases at V and 0 bases at J, with 8 bases between the two ends. CDR3 length: 15 residues. In DNA form, the CDR3 reads TGTGCCAGCAGCCCCCCCATCTCTGGGGCCAACGTCCTGACTTTC. It yields the protein CASSPPISGANVLTF.

This clonotype was counted a few times. The chain links TRBV28 to TRBJ1-1; a possible D gene is TRBD1 (5 bases). The CDR3 is made up of 13 amino acids. Trimming took off 7 bases at V and 8 bases at J, with 17 bases between the two ends. In germline, CDR1 is MDHEN, CDR2 SYDVKM. This chain's CDR3 is CASTSTGTNEAFF. The CDR3 nucleotides read TGTGCCAGCACCAGTACCGGGACGAACGAAGCTTTCTTT.

This clonotype has just a few counts. The genes are TRBV2 and TRBJ1-4; D is ambiguous. Trimming took 0 bases from V and 6 from J, leaving 2 bases between them. The CDR3 spans 12 residues. Germline values: CDR1 SNHLY, CDR2 FYNNEI. The CDR3 loop is CASSEADEKLFF. The CDR3 nucleotides read TGTGCCAGCAGTGAAGCAGATGAAAAACTGTTTTTT.

This chain joins TRBV2 and TRBJ2-7; D possibly corresponds to TRBD2 (6 bases). The CDR3 totals 13 residues. The germline V gene has CDR1 SNHLY and CDR2 FYNNEI. The ends were cut back, 7 bases at V and 4 bases at J, with 14 bases in the middle. CDR3 sequence reads: CASTRERVYEQYF. CDR3 sequence (DNA): TGTGCCAGCACACGGGAGCGGGTATACGAGCAGTACTTC.

The chain is built from TRBV11-1 and TRBJ2-6; TRBD2 might be the D (5 bases). The V gene's germline CDR1 is SGHAT and CDR2 FQDESV (reference sequence). V lost 5 bases and J lost 0, with 17 bases in between. The CDR3 sequence is 18 residues long. The DNA for the CDR3 is TGTGCCAGCAGCCGTCCTCGGGGTGGGATCTCTGGGGCCAACGTCCTGACTTTC. Its translation is CASSRPRGGISGANVLTF.

This clonotype has a handful of counts. The chain uses TRBV20-1 and TRBJ2-7; 8 nucleotides align to TRBD1. Germline V gene lookup returns CDR1 DFQATT and CDR2 SNEGSKA (reference sequence). The CDR3 runs to 15 residues. Trimming at V came to 0 bases and at J to 5 bases, leaving 9 bases not matched to a gene. CDR3 protein: CSARDQQPGGNEQYF. Here the CDR3 DNA reads TGCAGTGCTAGAGATCAACAGCCAGGGGGCAACGAGCAGTACTTC.

The V gene is TRBV12-3 or TRBV12-4, the J gene TRBJ2-1, with 7 bases identical to TRBD2. The CDR3 length is 13 residues. The V and J ends lost 8 bases and 9 bases, in that order; junction bases with no gene match: 10. CDR3 protein: CASPLGGTGEQFF. CDR3 DNA sequence: TGTGCCAGCCCCTTGGGGGGGACGGGTGAGCAGTTCTTC.

The chain uses TRBV20-1 and TRBJ2-3; 10 positions match TRBD2. The junction had 2 bases not matched to a gene; V was cut back by 3 bases and J by 5 bases. This CDR3 is 13 amino acids long. Germline values: CDR1 DFQATT, CDR2 SNEGSKA (reference sequence). Written as DNA, the CDR3 is TGCAGTGCTAGGGCTAGCGGGGGAGATACGCAGTATTTT. It is translated as CSARASGGDTQYF.

This clonotype was counted many times. The genes are TRBV30 and TRBJ2-7, with a tentative D call TRBD1 (5 bases). With 2 bases removed from V and 4 bases from J, the gap between germline ends came to 18 bases. Per the germline V gene, CDR1 is GTSNPN and CDR2 is SVGIG (reference sequence). The CDR3 contains 15 residues. CDR3 sequence: CAWSTPGRKGYEQYF. CDR3 coding DNA: TGTGCCTGGAGTACCCCGGGCCGGAAGGGGTACGAGCAGTACTTC.

On this clonotype itself: An end of the junction does not agree with germline; a read error may underlie this. This chain connects TRBV12-3 or TRBV12-4 to TRBJ2-7; tentative D call: TRBD1 (6 bases). This CDR3 has 11 residues. The DNA of the CDR3 is TGTGCCAGCAGTGGGTGGGACATATTTTTCTTC. It yields the protein CASSGWDIFFF.

The V and J genes are TRBV11-3 and TRBJ2-5, with TRBD2 identical over 9 bases. The CDR3 extends over 14 amino acids. Germline CDR1 is SGHNT and CDR2 is YENEEA. Trimming cost V 3 bases and J 5 bases; bases outside gene matches: 4. CDR3 in amino acids: CASSFAGGSETQYF. The CDR3 region has the DNA TGTGCCAGCAGCTTTGCGGGAGGGTCTGAGACCCAGTACTTC.

The chain has TRBV2 and TRBJ1-2, with D possibly matching TRBD1 (6 bases). The CDR3 has 15 amino acids. Germline V gives CDR1 SNHLY, CDR2 FYNNEI. Between the trimmed V and J ends, which lost 7 bases and 0 bases, there was a span of 15 bases. The CDR3 region has the DNA TGTGCCAGCATCGGAAGGGGGAAAACTAACTATGGCTACACCTTC. Encoded protein: CASIGRGKTNYGYTF.

This clonotype was counted a few times. The chain links TRBV12-3 or TRBV12-4 to TRBJ2-1; D is perhaps TRBD1 (6 bases). CDR3 length: 15 amino acids. The V gene lost 6 bases and the J gene lost 5 bases, with 17 bases spanning the gap. The CDR3 loop is CASRQLTGDNNEQFF. The CDR3 nucleotides are TGTGCCAGCAGGCAACTGACAGGAGATAACAATGAGCAGTTCTTC.

This clonotype was observed a few times. This sequence joins TRBV5-6 and TRBJ1-4, with D possibly TRBD1 on 6 matching bases. The CDR3 is 14 residues long. The V gene's germline CDR1 is SGHDT and CDR2 YYEEEE. V was cut by 4 bases and J by 8 bases, with 15 bases left in between. CDR3 protein: CASSRLFGGEKLFF. The CDR3 nucleotides read TGTGCCAGCAGCCGTTTGTTTGGGGGCGAAAAACTGTTTTTT.

This rearrangement joins TRBV24-1 to TRBJ2-2, with TRBD1 as a possible D gene (6 bases). The CDR3 runs 15 residues. CDR1 is KGHDR, CDR2 SFDVKD, per germline. Trimming stripped 0 bases from V and 6 bases from J, with 10 bases between. CDR3 in amino acids: CATSDLHPGAGELFF. DNA of the CDR3: TGTGCCACCAGTGATTTGCATCCAGGGGCCGGGGAGCTGTTTTTT.

The chain joins TRBV11-2 to TRBJ2-7; perhaps TRBD2 as D (5 bases). The germline CDR1 and CDR2 sequences are SGHAT and FQNNGV. Between the trimmed V and J ends, which lost 6 bases and 3 bases, there was a span of 21 bases. This CDR3 comprises 16 residues. DNA for the CDR3: TGTGCCAGCAGATCCATTGGCGGGCCTACTTACTACGAGCAGTACTTC. As protein: CASRSIGGPTYYEQYF.

The rearrangement links TRBV5-5 to TRBJ2-1; D remains ambiguous. Germline V gives CDR1 SGHKS, CDR2 YYEKEE (reference sequence). V was trimmed by 0 bases and J by 9 bases, leaving 10 bases between them. The CDR3 is 13 residues long. The CDR3 bases are TGTGCCAGCAGCTTGGCACGGCCAATTGAGCAGTTCTTC. It specifies CASSLARPIEQFF.

The rearrangement links TRBV12-3 or TRBV12-4 to TRBJ2-3; 10 nucleotides align to TRBD2. Unmatched junction bases numbered 13, after V lost 7 bases and J lost 6 bases. The CDR3 contains 16 residues. In DNA form, the CDR3 reads TGTGCCAGCACCCAACCCAGCGGGGGGGCCCGGGATACGCAGTATTTT. Amino acid sequence: CASTQPSGGARDTQYF.

The V gene is TRBV4-2, the J gene TRBJ2-1, with a weak D call TRBD2 (6 bases). The CDR3 has 17 residues. Per germline, CDR1 LGHNA and CDR2 YNFKEQ. The V end lost 2 bases, the J end lost 5 bases, and 19 bases lay between the germline ends. Here the CDR3 DNA reads TGTGCCAGCAGCCAATCGGGTGGGGCGGGGTCACACAATGAGCAGTTCTTC. As protein: CASSQSGGAGSHNEQFF.

The chain recombines TRBV7-9 with TRBJ2-7; 9 nucleotides line up with TRBD2. Per the germline V gene, CDR1 is SEHNR and CDR2 is FQNEAQ (reference sequence). With V trimmed by 5 bases and J by 3 bases, 11 bases remained unmatched. The CDR3 has 16 amino acids. The CDR3 DNA follows: TGTGCCAGCAGCCCTAGCGGGACAAAACCTCGCTACGAGCAGTACTTC. Translation: CASSPSGTKPRYEQYF.

This clonotype appeared many times. V and J are TRBV4-2 and TRBJ2-2, with 8 positions matching TRBD2. This CDR3 has 16 amino acids. CDR1 and CDR2 (germline): LGHNA, YNFKEQ. V was pared by 4 bases and J by 7 bases, with 11 bases of the junction left unmatched. The CDR3 DNA is TGTGCCAGCAGCCCTCTGGCGGGGGGCCTCAGCGGGGAGCTGTTTTTT. Encoded protein: CASSPLAGGLSGELFF.

The V call is TRBV12-3 or TRBV12-4, the J call TRBJ1-6; D might be TRBD1 (5 bases). This CDR3 comprises 14 residues. V gave up 0 bases and J gave up 7 bases, with 7 bases separating them. In DNA, the CDR3 is TGTGCCAGCAGTTTAGCGGGGGGGAATTCACCCCTCCACTTT. Protein product: CASSLAGGNSPLHF.

The chain joins TRBV2 to TRBJ2-3, with 9 bases identical to TRBD2. The junction had 5 bases not matched to a gene; V was cut back by 3 bases and J by 4 bases. The CDR3 totals 15 residues. In germline, CDR1 is SNHLY, CDR2 FYNNEI. The DNA of the CDR3 is TGTGCCAGCAGTGACCTAGCGGGGTGGGCAGATACGCAGTATTTT. Its protein product is CASSDLAGWADTQYF.

This clonotype has only a few counts. The J gene is TRBJ1-2, the V gene TRBV7-9; D ambiguous. V lost 3 bases and J 5 bases, leaving 10 bases between the germline ends. This CDR3 comprises 13 residues. CDR1 and CDR2 (germline): SEHNR, FQNEAQ (reference sequence). CDR3 nucleotides: TGTGCCAGCAGCTTGGAGCGCTCTTATGGCTACACCTTC. Encoded protein: CASSLERSYGYTF.

This clonotype was observed a few times. This chain connects TRBV5-1 to TRBJ2-5; 7 nucleotides match TRBD1. The CDR3 sequence is 14 residues long. The germline gives CDR1 SGHRS, CDR2 YFSETQ. V dropped 4 bases and J dropped 4; count of bases not matched to a gene: 7. This chain's CDR3 is CASSLTGIRETQYF. CDR3 bases: TGCGCCAGCAGCCTGACAGGGATCCGAGAGACCCAGTACTTC.

This clonotype was seen more than once but under ten times. The rearrangement joins TRBV7-2 to TRBJ2-3; either TRBD1 or TRBD2 may supply D (6 bases each). The CDR3 consists of 17 residues. Germline V gene data show CDR1 as SGHTA and CDR2 as FQGNSA. Trimming removed 2 bases from V and 0 bases from J, with 15 bases in between. The CDR3 loop is CASSLSTGRQSTDTQYF. The CDR3 DNA sequence: TGTGCCAGCAGCTTAAGCACAGGGAGGCAAAGCACAGATACGCAGTATTTT.

This clonotype has ten or more counts. V usage is TRBV5-1 and J usage is TRBJ2-1; weak D call: TRBD1 (6 bases). There are 14 residues in the CDR3. The V gene's germline CDR1 is SGHRS and CDR2 YFSETQ. Trimming shortened V by 0 bases and J by 4 bases, and 8 bases separated the two germline ends. CDR3 loop: CASSLGTGYNEQFF. CDR3 DNA: TGCGCCAGCAGCTTGGGCACAGGGTACAATGAGCAGTTCTTC.

This clonotype was seen at least ten times. The gene calls are TRBV28 and TRBJ2-3; 9 nucleotides align to TRBD2. CDR3 size: 15 residues. The trim removed 6 bases at V and 0 bases at J, leaving 4 bases unmatched. CDR1 and CDR2 from the germline V gene are MDHEN and SYDVKM. CDR3 protein: CASSLAGTSTDTQYF. DNA for the CDR3: TGTGCCAGCAGCCTAGCGGGAACTAGCACAGATACGCAGTATTTT. Variable domain in full (rest from reference TRBV28 and TRBJ2-3): DVKVTQSSRYLVKRTGEKVFLECVQDMDHENMFWYRQDPGLGLRLIYFSYDVKMKEKGDIPEGYSVSREKKERFSLILESASTNQTSMYLCASSLAGTSTDTQYFGPGTRLTVL.

The rearrangement joins TRBV12-3 or TRBV12-4 to TRBJ1-1, with no clear D. Deletions cut 3 bases from V and 1 base from J, with 9 bases between. CDR3 length: 14 residues. CDR3 region: CASSLRRANTEAFF. The CDR3 coding sequence is TGTGCCAGCAGTTTGCGGCGGGCGAACACTGAAGCTTTCTTT.

This clonotype was picked up a small number of times. The V call is TRBV15, the J call TRBJ2-3; D uncertain. Germline V gene data show CDR1 as LNHNV and CDR2 as YYDKDF (reference sequence). The ends were cut back, 3 bases at V and 5 bases at J, with 9 bases in the middle. The CDR3 length is 13 residues. DNA for the CDR3: TGTGCCACCAGCAGCCGGATACGAGATACGCAGTATTTT. As protein: CATSSRIRDTQYF.

This clonotype was recorded a few times. J is TRBJ2-1 and V is TRBV4-1; a possible D gene is TRBD2 (5 bases). The CDR3 covers 16 residues. Germline V CDR1 and CDR2: MGHRA, YSYEKL. The germline V and J ends were trimmed by 0 bases and 7 bases, with 16 bases remaining between them. The CDR3 spells CASSQDLRASYNEQFF. CDR3 in DNA: TGCGCCAGCAGCCAAGATTTACGGGCTAGCTATAATGAGCAGTTCTTC.